The TCR beta chain under discussion was sequenced for a study of cytomegalovirus exposure and HLA in healthy donors. Study-level results: For most TCR sequences rarity was the rule, although some public TCRs occurred in many donors. Researchers counted about 150 TCR beta chains as cytomegalovirus-associated. A few CMV-associated chains proved CMV antigen-specific in vitro.

Details on this clone: The antigen remains unidentified.

Some clones are missing from TCRdb's copy, which holds only in-frame ones; the method was immunoSEQ multiplex PCR. The sample consists of under 250,000 clones, 90% to 95% of them appearing once. CDR1 and CDR2 (germline): SGDLS, YYNGEE. This CDR3 spans 15 amino acids. With 4 bases clipped from V and 4 bases from J, the junction kept 6 bases outside the gene matches. The chain employs TRBV9 and TRBJ2-1; 9 nucleotides align to TRBD2. Sequencing used PBMCs. This TCR was sampled from a young woman in good health and CMV-seronegative. The CDR3 sequence is CASSTRLAEYNEQFF. The DNA of the CDR3 is TGTGCCAGCAGCACTCGACTAGCGGAATACAATGAGCAGTTCTTC.